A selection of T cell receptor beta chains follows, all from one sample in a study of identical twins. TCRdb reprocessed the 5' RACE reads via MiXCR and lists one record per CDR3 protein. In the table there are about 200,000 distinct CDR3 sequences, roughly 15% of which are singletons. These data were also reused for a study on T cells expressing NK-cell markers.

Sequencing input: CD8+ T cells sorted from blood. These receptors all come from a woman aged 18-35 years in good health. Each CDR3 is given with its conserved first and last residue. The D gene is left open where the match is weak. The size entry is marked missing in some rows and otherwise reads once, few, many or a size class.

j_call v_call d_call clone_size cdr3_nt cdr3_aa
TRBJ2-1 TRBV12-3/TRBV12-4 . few TGTGCCAGCACCAACAGCGAGAATGAGCAGTTCTTC CASTNSENEQFF
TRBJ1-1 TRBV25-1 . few TGTGCCAGCAGTTATAGGAACACTGAAGCTTTCTTT CASSYRNTEAFF
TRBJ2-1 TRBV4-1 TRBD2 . TGCGCCAGCAGCGGCCCAACTAGCGGGAGGCCGAAGGAGCAGTTCTTC CASSGPTSGRPKEQFF
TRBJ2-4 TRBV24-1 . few TGTGCCACCAGTGAAAGGGTGTGGGACATTCAGTACTTC CATSERVWDIQYF
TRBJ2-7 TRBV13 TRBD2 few TGTGCCAGCAGCGTCGCTAGCGGGAGGGCCTTCTACGAGCAGTACTTC CASSVASGRAFYEQYF
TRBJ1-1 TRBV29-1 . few TGCAGCGTTGACCCCCTGGAGGCTTTCTTT CSVDPLEAFF
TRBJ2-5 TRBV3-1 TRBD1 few TGTGCCAGCAGCCAAGTTGTGTATTTTTTTCAGGGGGTGAAACTTACCCAGTACTTC CASSQVVYFFQGVKLTQYF
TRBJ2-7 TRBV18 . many TGTGCCAGCTCAGAAACCTACGAGCAGTACTTC CASSETYEQYF
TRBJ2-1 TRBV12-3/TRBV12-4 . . TGTGCCAGCAGTTTCAGTCTCGACCAGCAGTTCTTC CASSFSLDQQFF
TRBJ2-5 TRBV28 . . TGTGCCACGATGATGGAGACCCAGTACTTC CATMMETQYF
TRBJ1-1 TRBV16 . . TGTGCCAGCAGCGGCCCCCCAGACAGTATGAACACTGAAGCTTTCTTT CASSGPPDSMNTEAFF
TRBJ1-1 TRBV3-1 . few TGTGCCAGCAGCCATTCCCTAAGTCCCCCCCAGGGCGGAGATGAAGCTTTCTTT CASSHSLSPPQGGDEAFF
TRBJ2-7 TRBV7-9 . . TGTGCCAGCAGCTCTAAAGCGATGGGCGGCGAGCAGTACTTC CASSSKAMGGEQYF
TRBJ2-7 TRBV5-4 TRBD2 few TGTGCCAGCAGCTTAAACCCTAGCGGGAGTTACGAGCAGTACTTC CASSLNPSGSYEQYF
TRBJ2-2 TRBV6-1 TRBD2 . TGTGCCAGCAGTGGACTAGCGGACACCGGGGAGCTGTTTTTT CASSGLADTGELFF
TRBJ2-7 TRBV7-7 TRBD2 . TGTGCCAGCAGCCCAACTAGCGGGAGGGCCTTCGAGCAGTACTTC CASSPTSGRAFEQYF
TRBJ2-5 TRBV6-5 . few TGTGCCAGCAGTTACTCTTCGGGAGAGACAGAGACCCAGTACTTC CASSYSSGETETQYF
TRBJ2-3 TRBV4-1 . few TGCGCCAGCAGCCAACTAATGGGGGCAGATACGCAGTATTTT CASSQLMGADTQYF
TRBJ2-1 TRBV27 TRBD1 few TGTGCCAGCAGTTGGGGACAGGGGATAAGTGAGCAGTTCTTC CASSWGQGISEQFF
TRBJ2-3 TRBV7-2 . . TGTGCCAGCAGCTTAGTGGCAGCTAGCACAGATACGCAGTATTTT CASSLVAASTDTQYF
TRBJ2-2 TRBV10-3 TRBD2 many TGTGCCATCAGTCTAGCGGGAGACACCGGGGAGCTGTTTTTT CAISLAGDTGELFF
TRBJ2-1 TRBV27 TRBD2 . TGTGCCAGCAGTTTATGGCTAGCGGAAGTCAATGAGCAGTTCTTC CASSLWLAEVNEQFF
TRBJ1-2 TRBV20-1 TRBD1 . TGCAGTGCTACCGGGACAGGGGGCCCCCGAGGCTATGGCTACACCTTC CSATGTGGPRGYGYTF
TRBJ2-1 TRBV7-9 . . TGTGCCAGCAGCTCAGGGTTTAAGCTCGACAATGAGCAGTTCTTC CASSSGFKLDNEQFF
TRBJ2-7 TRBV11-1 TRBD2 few TGTGCCAGCAGCTTAGATTTTGAGTGGGAGCGGGGCCCCACCTACGAGCAGTACTTC CASSLDFEWERGPTYEQYF
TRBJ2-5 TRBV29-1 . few TGCAGCGTTGTAGAAGTGACCCAGTACTTC CSVVEVTQYF
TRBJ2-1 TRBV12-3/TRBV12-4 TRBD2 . TGTGCCAGCAGCCCTCACCTGAGCGGGGTCGACAATGAGCAGTTCTTC CASSPHLSGVDNEQFF
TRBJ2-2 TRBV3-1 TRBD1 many TGTGCCAGCAGCCCAGGGGGCCCGAACACCGGGGAGCTGTTTTTT CASSPGGPNTGELFF
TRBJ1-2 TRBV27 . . TGTGCCAGCAGTTCTATATCCAGGGTCTTTGGCTACACCTTC CASSSISRVFGYTF
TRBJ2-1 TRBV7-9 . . TGTGCCAGCAGCTCCCTGGGGATCTCCAATGAGCAGTTCTTC CASSSLGISNEQFF
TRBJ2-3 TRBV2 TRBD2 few TGTGCCAGCACCAGGACTAGCGGAACAGATACGCAGTATTTT CASTRTSGTDTQYF
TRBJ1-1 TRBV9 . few TGTGCCAGCAGCCCGCATGGGACGCGGGACACTGAAGCTTTCTTT CASSPHGTRDTEAFF
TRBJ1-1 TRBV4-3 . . TGCGCCAGCAGCCAAGATGGAATTGTCCGTTTTGAAGTTTTCTTT CASSQDGIVRFEVFF
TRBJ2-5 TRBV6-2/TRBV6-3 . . TGTGCCAGCAAGCAAGAGACCCAGTACTTC CASKQETQYF
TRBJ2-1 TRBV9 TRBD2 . TGTGCCAGCAGCGTAGCCGGGAGGACGGGATACAATGAGCAGTTCTTC CASSVAGRTGYNEQFF
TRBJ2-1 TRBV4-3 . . TGCGCCAGCAGCCAAGGGTCAGAGCGGGTCTATGAGCAGTTCTTC CASSQGSERVYEQFF
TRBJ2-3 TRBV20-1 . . TGCAGTGCCAGAGGGCGAGGACGAAGCACAGATACGCAGTATTTT CSARGRGRSTDTQYF
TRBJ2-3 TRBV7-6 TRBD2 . TGTGCCAGCAGCTTCCTAGACCTAGGACTAGCGGGGGGCACAGATACGCAGTATTTT CASSFLDLGLAGGTDTQYF
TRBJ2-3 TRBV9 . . TGTGCCAGCAGCAACCGGGGGGCAGGGCCTACAGATACGCAGTATTTT CASSNRGAGPTDTQYF
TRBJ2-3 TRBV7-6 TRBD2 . TGTGCCAGCAGCTTAGGACTAGCGTCAGATACGCAGTATTTT CASSLGLASDTQYF
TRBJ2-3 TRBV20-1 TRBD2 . TGCAGTGCGCAACTTGAGTTAGCGGGAGCGGATACGCAGTATTTT CSAQLELAGADTQYF
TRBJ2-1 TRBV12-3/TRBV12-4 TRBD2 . TGTGCCAGCAGTTTAAGAGCGGGAGCTCCGGGGGAGCAGTTCTTC CASSLRAGAPGEQFF
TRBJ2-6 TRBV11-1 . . TGTGCCAGCAGCTTAGCGGGAAGGGGATCCTCTGGGGCCAACGTCCTGACTTTC CASSLAGRGSSGANVLTF
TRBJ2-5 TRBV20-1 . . TGCAGTGCTAGATCCCAGGGCGTGACCCAGTACTTC CSARSQGVTQYF
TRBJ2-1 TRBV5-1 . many TGCGCCAGCAGCTGGACTTCACCCTACAATGAGCAGTTCTTC CASSWTSPYNEQFF
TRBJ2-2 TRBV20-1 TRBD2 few TGCAGTGCTAGAGGACTAGCGGGACCGGCCGGGGAGCTGTTTTTT CSARGLAGPAGELFF
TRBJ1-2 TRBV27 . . TGTGCCAGCAGTTTTACCTCTCAGGCTAACTATGGCTACACCTTC CASSFTSQANYGYTF
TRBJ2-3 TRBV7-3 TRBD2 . TGTGCCAGCAGCTTAGCGGGGGGGCCCGGGGATACGCAGTATTTT CASSLAGGPGDTQYF
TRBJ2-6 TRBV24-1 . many TGTGCCAGCCCAGGGAAGCCTGGGGCCAACGTCCTGACTTTC CASPGKPGANVLTF
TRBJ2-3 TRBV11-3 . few TGTGCCAGCAGCCCGTGGGCGGGGACAGATACGCAGTATTTT CASSPWAGTDTQYF
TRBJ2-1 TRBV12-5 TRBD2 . TGTGCTAGCCCTCTAGCGGGAGGGTTATACAATGAGCAGTTCTTC CASPLAGGLYNEQFF
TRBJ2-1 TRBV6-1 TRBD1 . TGTGCCAGCAGTCGGAGTGGGACAGGGGGCCCCTCTAGCCACAATGAGCAGTTCTTC CASSRSGTGGPSSHNEQFF
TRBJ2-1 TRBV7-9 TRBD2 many TGTGCCAGCAGCCTTGGACTAGCGGGAGTTCTTGGGCAGTTCTTC CASSLGLAGVLGQFF
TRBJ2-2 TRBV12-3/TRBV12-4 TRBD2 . TGTGCCAGCAGTTATGTTGGACTAGCGGGGGGGACATACACCGGGGAGCTGTTTTTT CASSYVGLAGGTYTGELFF
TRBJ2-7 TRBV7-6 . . TGTGCCAGCAGCTTAGCGGCGGGGGCAAGGGGCGAGCAGTACTTC CASSLAAGARGEQYF
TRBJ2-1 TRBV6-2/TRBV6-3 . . TGTGCCAGCAGTCCGACTAGGAATGAGCAGTTCTTC CASSPTRNEQFF
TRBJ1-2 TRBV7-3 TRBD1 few TGTGCCAGCAGTCGGGACAGCCGAGGGGAGGGCTACACCTTC CASSRDSRGEGYTF